This T cell receptor beta chain came from a study of T cells after yellow fever vaccination. In TCRdb, the 5' RACE reads were re-called with MiXCR into one record per CDR3 protein. The sample holds almost 600,000 distinct CDR3 sequences, about 14% seen once. CDR3 length equals 17 residues. The J segment lost 3 bases and the V segment lost 4 bases, leaving 10 bases of the junction unmatched. Here the sequenced sample was PBMCs, taken on the day of the yellow fever booster vaccination. The chain links TRBV12-3 or TRBV12-4 to TRBJ2-1, with 9 bases lining up with TRBD1. The TCR originated in a man younger than 40 who received the YFV17D yellow fever vaccine. CDR3: CASSYAPGQGNYNEQFF. The CDR3 DNA reads TGTGCCAGCAGTTACGCCCCGGGACAGGGCAACTACAATGAGCAGTTCTTC.